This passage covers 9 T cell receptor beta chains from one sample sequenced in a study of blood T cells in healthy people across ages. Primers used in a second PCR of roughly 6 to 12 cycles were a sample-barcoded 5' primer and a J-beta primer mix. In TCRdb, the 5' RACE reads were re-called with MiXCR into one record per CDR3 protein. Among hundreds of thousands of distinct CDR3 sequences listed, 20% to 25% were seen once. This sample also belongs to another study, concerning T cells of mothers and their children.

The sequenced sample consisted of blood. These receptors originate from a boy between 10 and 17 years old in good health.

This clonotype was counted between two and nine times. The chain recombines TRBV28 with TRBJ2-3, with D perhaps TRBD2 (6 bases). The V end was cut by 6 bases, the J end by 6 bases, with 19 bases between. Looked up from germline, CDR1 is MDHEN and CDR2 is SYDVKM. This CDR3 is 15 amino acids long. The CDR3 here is CASRLGRGEWDTQYF. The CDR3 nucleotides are TGTGCCAGCAGATTAGGGCGGGGAGAGTGGGATACGCAGTATTTT.

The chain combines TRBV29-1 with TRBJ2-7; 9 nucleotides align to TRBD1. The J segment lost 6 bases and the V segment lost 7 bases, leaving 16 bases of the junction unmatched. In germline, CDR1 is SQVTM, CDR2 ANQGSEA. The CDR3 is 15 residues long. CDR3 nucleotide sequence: TGCAGCGCAAGTCTCGGGACAGGGCAGGGCGGCGAGCAGTACTTC. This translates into CSASLGTGQGGEQYF.

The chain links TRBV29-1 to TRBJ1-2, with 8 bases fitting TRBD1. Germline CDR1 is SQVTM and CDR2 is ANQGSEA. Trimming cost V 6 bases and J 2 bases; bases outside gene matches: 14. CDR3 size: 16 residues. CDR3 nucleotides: TGCAGCGTCGCCGGGACAGGTGGATGGGGAAACTATGGCTACACCTTC. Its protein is CSVAGTGGWGNYGYTF.

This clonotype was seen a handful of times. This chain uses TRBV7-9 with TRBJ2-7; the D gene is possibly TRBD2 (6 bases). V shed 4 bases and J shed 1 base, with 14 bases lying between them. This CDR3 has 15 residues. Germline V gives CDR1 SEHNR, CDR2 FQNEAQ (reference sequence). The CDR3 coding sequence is TGTGCCAGCAGCTCGCTTACCGGGACTTCCTACGAGCAGTACTTC. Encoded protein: CASSSLTGTSYEQYF.

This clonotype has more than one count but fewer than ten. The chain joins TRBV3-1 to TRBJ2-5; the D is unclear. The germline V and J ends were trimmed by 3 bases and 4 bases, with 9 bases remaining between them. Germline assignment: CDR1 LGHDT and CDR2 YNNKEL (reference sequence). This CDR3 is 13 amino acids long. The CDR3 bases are TGTGCCAGCAGCCATCCCATGGGAGAGACCCAGTACTTC. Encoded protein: CASSHPMGETQYF.

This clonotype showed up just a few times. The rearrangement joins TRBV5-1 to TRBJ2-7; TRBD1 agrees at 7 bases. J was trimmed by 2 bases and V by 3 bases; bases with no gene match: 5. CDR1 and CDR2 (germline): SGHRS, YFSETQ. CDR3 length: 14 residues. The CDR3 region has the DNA TGCGCCAGCAGCTCGGGACAGTATACCTACGAGCAGTACTTC. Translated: CASSSGQYTYEQYF.

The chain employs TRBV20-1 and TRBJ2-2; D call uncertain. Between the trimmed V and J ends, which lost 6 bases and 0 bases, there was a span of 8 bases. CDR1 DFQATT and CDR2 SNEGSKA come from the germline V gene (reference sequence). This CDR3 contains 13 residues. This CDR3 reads CSAETPNTGELFF. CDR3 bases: TGCAGTGCCGAGACCCCGAACACCGGGGAGCTGTTTTTT.

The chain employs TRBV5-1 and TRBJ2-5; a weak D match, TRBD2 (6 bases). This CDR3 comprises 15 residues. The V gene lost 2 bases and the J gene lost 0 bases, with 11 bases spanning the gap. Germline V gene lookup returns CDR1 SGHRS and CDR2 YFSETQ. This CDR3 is CASSFDTGDQETQYF. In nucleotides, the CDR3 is TGCGCCAGCAGCTTTGATACGGGGGACCAAGAGACCCAGTACTTC.

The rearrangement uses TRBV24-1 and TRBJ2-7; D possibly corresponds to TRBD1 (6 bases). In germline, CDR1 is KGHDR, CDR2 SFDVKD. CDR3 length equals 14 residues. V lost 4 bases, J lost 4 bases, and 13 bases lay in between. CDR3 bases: TGTGCCACCAGTGACAAGGACAGTTTTTACGAGCAGTACTTC. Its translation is CATSDKDSFYEQYF.